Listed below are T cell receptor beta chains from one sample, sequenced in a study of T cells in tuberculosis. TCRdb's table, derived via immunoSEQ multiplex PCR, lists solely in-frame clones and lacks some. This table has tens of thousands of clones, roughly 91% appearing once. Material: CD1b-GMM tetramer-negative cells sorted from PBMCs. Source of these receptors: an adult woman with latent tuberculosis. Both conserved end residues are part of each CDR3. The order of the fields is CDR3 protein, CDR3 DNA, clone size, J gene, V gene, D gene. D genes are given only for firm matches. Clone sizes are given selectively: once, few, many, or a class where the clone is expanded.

CASSLGQGANYGYTF	TGTGCCAGCAGCTTAGGACAGGGGGCTAACTATGGCTACACCTTC	.	TRBJ1-2	TRBV7-8	TRBD1
CATRDRGLTITDTQYF	TGTGCCACGCGGGACAGGGGGCTCACTATCACAGATACGCAGTATTTT	.	TRBJ2-3	TRBV19	TRBD1
CASSSALAGTSSYEQYF	TGTGCCAGCAGCTCCGCACTAGCGGGGACGAGCTCCTACGAGCAGTACTTC	.	TRBJ2-7	TRBV7-2	TRBD2
CASSPPGTANQPQHF	TGTGCCAGCTCACCGCCCGGGACAGCAAATCAGCCCCAGCATTTT	.	TRBJ1-5	TRBV18	TRBD1
CASRDNYNEQFF	TGTGCCAGCCGGGACAACTACAATGAGCAGTTCTTC	few	TRBJ2-1	TRBV6-1	.
CASRDPGRGTSGGRDTQYF	TGCGCCAGCAGGGACCCCGGTAGAGGGACTAGCGGGGGTAGAGATACGCAGTATTTT	.	TRBJ2-3	TRBV10-2	TRBD2
CATSIPVRSGANVLTF	TGTGCCACCTCCATTCCGGTGAGGTCTGGGGCCAACGTCCTGACTTTC	.	TRBJ2-6	TRBV5-8	.
CASRTKTDTQYF	TGTGCCAGTAGGACAAAAACAGATACGCAGTATTTT	.	TRBJ2-3	TRBV19	.
CASSFFLKGDTEAFF	TGTGCCAGCAGCTTCTTCCTTAAGGGGGACACTGAAGCTTTCTTT	.	TRBJ1-1	TRBV7-2	.
CASSLLGGNTEAFF	TGTGCCAGTAGTCTCCTCGGTGGGAACACTGAAGCTTTCTTT	.	TRBJ1-1	TRBV19	.
CASSFTRDYQYGYTF	TGTGCCAGCAGTTTCACCCGGGACTACCAATATGGCTACACCTTC	.	TRBJ1-2	TRBV2	.
CASSATIGDTQYF	TGTGCCAGCAGCGCAACTATCGGAGATACGCAGTATTTT	.	TRBJ2-3	TRBV9	.
CASSLDVAKQFF	TGTGCCAGCAGCTTAGATGTAGCTAAGCAGTTCTTC	.	TRBJ2-1	TRBV11-2	.
CAISRGGTEAFF	TGTGCCATCAGTCGAGGGGGAACTGAAGCTTTCTTT	.	TRBJ1-1	TRBV10-3	.
CASKAGKSYNSPLHF	TGTGCCAGCAAAGCAGGGAAGTCCTATAATTCACCCCTCCACTTT	.	TRBJ1-6	TRBV28	.
CASSVLAGGSPDTQYF	TGTGCCAGCAGTGTACTAGCGGGGGGGAGTCCAGATACGCAGTATTTT	.	TRBJ2-3	TRBV6-1	TRBD2
CASKRDRVSGYTF	TGTGCCAGTAAACGAGACAGGGTGAGTGGCTACACCTTC	.	TRBJ1-2	TRBV19	TRBD1
CASSLRRGVVNQPQHF	TGTGCCAGCAGCTTACGCAGGGGGGTGGTCAATCAGCCCCAGCATTTT	once	TRBJ1-5	TRBV5-6	TRBD1
CASSQGLDSPLHF	TGTGCCAGCAGCCAAGGTTTAGATTCACCCCTCCACTTT	.	TRBJ1-6	TRBV4-2	.
CASRAIEAFF	TGTGCCAGCAGGGCCATAGAAGCTTTCTTT	.	TRBJ1-1	TRBV2	.
CASSPGTENSPLHF	TGTGCCAGCTCACCTGGGACTGAAAATTCACCCCTCCACTTT	once	TRBJ1-6	TRBV18	.
CASSLAWQDGYTF	TGTGCCAGCAGCTTAGCGTGGCAGGATGGCTACACCTTC	.	TRBJ1-2	TRBV7-2	.
CASSLGSDTAEAFF	TGCGCCAGCAGCTTGGGGTCTGATACGGCTGAAGCTTTCTTT	.	TRBJ1-1	TRBV5-1	.
CASTPSGAVNTEAFF	TGTGCCAGCACTCCCTCCGGAGCCGTGAACACTGAAGCTTTCTTT	.	TRBJ1-1	TRBV27	.
CASRLFFYGYTF	TGTGCCAGCAGACTATTCTTTTATGGCTACACCTTC	.	TRBJ1-2	TRBV21-1	.
CAISESGKAGTGTPETQYF	TGTGCCATCAGTGAGTCGGGAAAGGCTGGGACAGGGACCCCAGAGACCCAGTACTTC	.	TRBJ2-5	TRBV10-3	TRBD1
CSALTGRPHYNEQFF	TGCAGCGCATTGACAGGCCGCCCCCACTATAATGAGCAGTTCTTC	.	TRBJ2-1	TRBV29-1	.
CASSLARHSYEQYF	TGTGCCAGCAGCTTAGCCCGACACTCCTACGAGCAGTACTTC	.	TRBJ2-7	TRBV13	.
CASSIYRTGELFF	TGTGCCAGCAGCATATACCGGACCGGGGAGCTGTTTTTT	few	TRBJ2-2	TRBV7-9	.
CASTSGHLYIQYF	TGTGCCAGCACCAGTGGACACTTATACATTCAGTACTTC	.	TRBJ2-4	TRBV6-1	.
CASTLREQDGYTF	TGTGCCAGCACTCTAAGGGAGCAAGACGGCTACACCTTC	.	TRBJ1-2	TRBV25-1	.
CASSVGDSDNEQFF	TGTGCCAGCAGCGTAGGGGACTCGGACAATGAGCAGTTCTTC	.	TRBJ2-1	TRBV9	.
CATFERGVTGELFF	TGTGCCACCTTTGAGCGGGGGGTCACCGGGGAGCTGTTTTTT	.	TRBJ2-2	TRBV19	TRBD2
CASSLLGQGVLNSPLHF	TGTGCCAGCAGCTTGTTGGGACAGGGGGTCCTTAATTCACCCCTCCACTTT	.	TRBJ1-6	TRBV5-6	TRBD1
CASSVGAGDPTTSGYTF	TGTGCCAGCAGCGTAGGGGCAGGGGACCCGACTACTTCCGGCTACACCTTC	.	TRBJ1-2	TRBV9	.
CASSSPGLYNEQFF	TGTGCCAGCAGCTCCCCCGGACTCTACAATGAGCAGTTCTTC	.	TRBJ2-1	TRBV13	.
CASSEVYETQYF	TGTGCCAGCAGTGAAGTGTATGAGACCCAGTACTTC	.	TRBJ2-5	TRBV6-1	.